The 15 T cell receptor beta chains reported below all come from one sample, sequenced in a study of cytomegalovirus exposure and HLA in healthy donors. With 60 Vbeta and 13 Jbeta primers, the PCR was carried out. Sequenced by immunoSEQ multiplex PCR; TCRdb stores in-frame clones only, minus some. The table shows about 170,000 clones, with approximately 71% occurring only once. Sequences were obtained from PBMCs. The receptors derive from a woman aged 18-35 years in good health and CMV-seropositive.

V gene TRBV2 combines with J gene TRBJ1-2; 10 bases line up with TRBD1. Germline V lookup: CDR1 SNHLY, CDR2 FYNNEI. This CDR3 comprises 14 residues. V gave up 5 bases and J gave up 6 bases; unmatched junction bases: 6. The CDR3: CASSPRQGADGYTF. As DNA, the CDR3 is TGTGCCAGCAGTCCTCGACAGGGGGCTGATGGCTACACCTTC. Full variable domain (rest looked up from reference TRBV2 and TRBJ1-2): EPEVTQTPSHQVTQMGQEVILRCVPISNHLYFYWYRQILGQKVEFLVSFYNNEISEKSEIFDDQFSVERPDGSNFTLKIRSTKLEDSAMYFCASSPRQGADGYTFGSGTRLTVV.

The chain links TRBV5-1 to TRBJ2-5; 9 nucleotides agree with TRBD2. The CDR3 consists of 16 residues. J gave up 1 base and V 0 bases, and 4 bases lay outside the gene matches. Looked up from germline, CDR1 is SGHRS and CDR2 is YFSETQ. The CDR3 DNA reads as TGCGCCAGCAGCTTGGCGTTAGCGGGGGCCCAAGAGACCCAGTACTTC. Its translation: CASSLALAGAQETQYF.

This clone was recorded a few times. The chain has TRBV19 and TRBJ2-1; the match to TRBD1 covers 7 bases. The CDR3 loop spans 13 amino acids. Germline lookup yields CDR1 LNHDA and CDR2 SQIVND (reference sequence). V was clipped by 9 bases and J by 0 bases; unmatched bases: 2. The CDR3 region is CASRDSSYNEQFF. For the CDR3, the DNA is TGTGCCAGCAGGGACAGCTCCTACAATGAGCAGTTCTTC.

This clone was counted only a few times. The chain uses TRBV6-1 and TRBJ1-2; TRBD1 matches at 9 bases. The trim removed 9 bases at V and 8 bases at J, leaving 16 bases unmatched. This CDR3 has 15 amino acids. CDR1 is MNHNS and CDR2 is SASEGT in the germline V gene. CDR3 protein: CASSLERQGGRGYTF. DNA of the CDR3: TGTGCCAGTTCACTTGAGAGACAGGGGGGTAGGGGCTACACCTTC.

The chain uses TRBV5-1 and TRBJ1-2; weak D call: TRBD1 (5 bases). This CDR3 is 16 amino acids long. Germline V CDR1 and CDR2: SGHRS, YFSETQ. With 1 base removed from V and 2 bases from J, the gap between germline ends came to 15 bases. CDR3 in DNA: TGCGCCAGCAGCTTGACCTTCAGGGTGGAGAACTATGGCTACACCTTC. This sequence encodes CASSLTFRVENYGYTF.

V is TRBV5-6 and J is TRBJ1-1; D is possibly TRBD1 (6 bases). V was trimmed by 0 bases and J by 11 bases, leaving 14 bases between them. CDR3 length: 13 amino acids. The germline CDR1 and CDR2 sequences are SGHDT and YYEEEE. CDR3 in amino acids: CASSLGTDLAAFF. The CDR3 DNA reads TGTGCCAGCAGCTTGGGGACAGACTTGGCGGCTTTCTTT.

The chain couples TRBV4-1 to TRBJ1-5; D is unresolved. This CDR3 spans 15 amino acids. The ends were cut back, 1 base at V and 1 base at J, with 8 bases in the middle. Germline assignment: CDR1 MGHRA and CDR2 YSYEKL. CDR3: CASSQGSGSNQPQHF. The DNA of the CDR3 is TGCGCCAGCAGCCAAGGGTCCGGGAGCAATCAGCCCCAGCATTTT.

This clone occurred a few times. This chain links TRBV27 with TRBJ1-1; TRBD1 aligns across 8 bases. V was clipped by 5 bases and J by 3 bases; unmatched bases: 8. The CDR3 has 15 residues. CDR1 and CDR2 (germline): MNHEY, SMNVEV (reference sequence). CDR3 amino acids: CASSPRTGRDTEAFF. The CDR3 nucleotides read TGTGCCAGCAGTCCGCGGACAGGGCGGGACACTGAAGCTTTCTTT.

The chain links TRBV10-3 to TRBJ1-1, with D maybe TRBD1 (5 bases). The CDR3 length is 14 residues. CDR1 ENHRY and CDR2 SYGVKD come from the germline V gene. V was clipped by 6 bases and J by 1 base, with 12 bases between them. Here the CDR3 DNA reads TGTGCCATCAGCCGGGGGATCCAGAACACTGAAGCTTTCTTT. Residues: CAISRGIQNTEAFF.

The V gene is TRBV6-5, the J gene TRBJ2-5; no reliable D call. The better agreement between TRBJ2-7 and the DNA end casts doubt on the J call. The germline V gene encodes CDR1 MNHEY and CDR2 SVGAGI. The CDR3 spans 15 residues. The CDR3 bases are TGTGCCAGCAGTTACGACCAGGCCAGTTGGGGCGAGCAGTACTTC. It codes for CASSYDQASWGEQYF.

In its sample, this clone was seen a few times. The chain combines TRBV10-3 with TRBJ1-2; the D is unclear. The V end lost 1 base, the J end lost 3 bases, and 15 bases lay between the germline ends. This CDR3 is 16 amino acids long. Looked up from germline, CDR1 is ENHRY and CDR2 is SYGVKD. The CDR3 DNA reads as TGTGCCATCAGTGAGTGGGTAGAGGGCCGGGACTATGGCTACACCTTC. Translated, it gives CAISEWVEGRDYGYTF.

The CDR3 here is CASSLWASGDTGELFF. For the CDR3, the DNA is TGTGCCAGCAGCCTTTGGGCTAGCGGGGACACCGGGGAGCTGTTTTTT. The rearrangement joins TRBV7-8 to TRBJ2-2, with 9 bases that match TRBD2. V lost 5 bases, J lost 3 bases, and 7 bases stayed unmatched. Germline V gene data show CDR1 as SGHVS and CDR2 as FQNEAQ. This CDR3 has 16 residues.

This clone was seen a few times. The rearrangement uses TRBV19 and TRBJ2-7; TRBD2 might be the D (5 bases). Per the germline V gene, CDR1 is LNHDA and CDR2 is SQIVND (reference sequence). V shed 5 bases and J shed 6 bases, with 11 bases lying between them. The CDR3 runs 12 residues. CDR3 residues: CASSPLAGEQYF. CDR3 nucleotide sequence: TGTGCCAGTAGTCCTCTCGCGGGCGAGCAGTACTTC. Variable domain in full (rest from reference TRBV19 and TRBJ2-7): DGGITQSPKYLFRKEGQNVTLSCEQNLNHDAMYWYRQDPGQGLRLIYYSQIVNDFQKGDIAEGYSVSREKKESFPLTVTSAQKNPTAFYLCASSPLAGEQYFGPGTRLTVT.

This clone was counted a few times. The chain uses TRBV5-4 and TRBJ2-3; 8 bases map to TRBD1. This CDR3 has 14 residues. Trimming cost V 3 bases and J 4 bases; bases outside gene matches: 4. Germline CDR1 is SGHNT and CDR2 is YYREEE (reference sequence). CDR3 DNA: TGTGCCAGCAGCTCCTCAGGGGGCGCAGATACGCAGTATTTT. This codes for CASSSSGGADTQYF.

This rearrangement joins TRBV6-5 to TRBJ1-2, with 9 bases identical to TRBD1. Germline V lookup: CDR1 MNHEY, CDR2 SVGAGI. The CDR3 loop spans 13 amino acids. The V segment lost 4 bases and the J segment 6 bases; nucleotides outside the gene matches: 3. The CDR3 bases are TGTGCCAGCAGTTCTGGGACAGGGCATGGCTACACCTTC. It is translated as CASSSGTGHGYTF.